These 30 T cell receptor beta chains were sequenced from one sample in a study of blood T cell repertoires in COVID-19. The table came from immunoSEQ multiplex PCR; TCRdb's copy has only in-frame clones and leaves some out. The sample holds around 170,000 clones; over 70% are singletons and the top ten take under 3%. The sample consisted of peripheral blood. The receptors were gathered from a woman aged 55-70 years with acute or convalescent COVID-19.

This chain uses TRBV7-6 with TRBJ1-1; D is unresolved. This CDR3 comprises 14 residues. The germline V gene encodes CDR1 SGHVS and CDR2 FNYEAQ. With 2 bases removed from V and 4 bases from J, the gap between germline ends came to 11 bases. The CDR3 DNA reads as TGTGCCAGCAGCTTATTGGACTCAAGCACTGAAGCTTTCTTT. This translates into CASSLLDSSTEAFF.

This sequence joins TRBV19 and TRBJ2-6; D perhaps matches TRBD2 (5 bases). V was cut by 2 bases and J by 1 base, with 15 bases left in between. The CDR3 consists of 18 residues. The germline V gene encodes CDR1 LNHDA and CDR2 SQIVND (reference sequence). CDR3 region: CASSILRRKESGANVLTF. CDR3 sequence (DNA): TGTGCCAGTAGTATACTGAGGAGGAAGGAGTCTGGGGCCAACGTCCTGACTTTC.

The chain combines TRBV19 with TRBJ1-1, with a weak D call TRBD1 (6 bases). Per the germline V gene, CDR1 is LNHDA and CDR2 is SQIVND (reference sequence). The V end was cut by 7 bases, the J end by 1 base, with 16 bases between. The CDR3 loop spans 15 amino acids. CDR3: CASKNRAIENTEAFF. DNA for the CDR3: TGTGCCAGTAAGAACAGGGCAATCGAGAACACTGAAGCTTTCTTT.

This chain joins TRBV7-2 and TRBJ2-7; D gene uncertain. The V gene's germline CDR1 is SGHTA and CDR2 FQGNSA. The V and J ends lost 0 bases and 0 bases respectively, with 6 bases between them. The CDR3 is 14 residues long. CDR3 DNA sequence: TGTGCCAGCAGCTTAGCCGTCGGCTCCTACGAGCAGTACTTC. Translating gives CASSLAVGSYEQYF. Based on the CDR3 plus reference TRBV7-2 and TRBJ2-7, the full variable domain is GAGVSQSPSNKVTEKGKDVELRCDPISGHTALYWYRQSLGQGLEFLIYFQGNSAPDKSGLPSDRFSAERTGGSVSTLTIQRTQQEDSAVYLCASSLAVGSYEQYFGPGTRLTVT.

The chain employs TRBV2 and TRBJ2-5, with 7 bases lining up with TRBD2. The CDR3 consists of 13 residues. The germline CDR1 and CDR2 sequences are SNHLY and FYNNEI. V gave up 10 bases and J gave up 4 bases; unmatched junction bases: 9. In nucleotides, the CDR3 is TGTGCCATCACCGGGGGGACGGCAGAGACCCAGTACTTC. Translated: CAITGGTAETQYF.

This clone was detected only a few times. The chain is built from TRBV12-5 and TRBJ2-1, with D perhaps matching TRBD1 (5 bases). CDR3 length: 16 residues. Trimming cost V 8 bases and J 2 bases, with 19 bases left between them. Germline V gene data show CDR1 as LGHNT and CDR2 as FRNRAP. The DNA for the CDR3 is TGTGCTAGTATGGGGCCTTCAGAATCTACCTACAATGAGCAGTTCTTC. Residues: CASMGPSESTYNEQFF.

The chain recombines TRBV4-2 with TRBJ1-2; the match to TRBD1 covers 9 bases. Germline V CDR1 and CDR2: LGHNA, YNFKEQ. The CDR3 spans 14 residues. V dropped 5 bases and J dropped 3; count of bases not matched to a gene: 4. For the CDR3, the DNA is TGTGCCAGCAGCGTACAGGGGGCGGACTATGGCTACACCTTC. Translated, it gives CASSVQGADYGYTF.

This chain uses TRBV19 with TRBJ1-2; D call uncertain. Germline CDR1 LNHDA, CDR2 SQIVND (reference sequence). This CDR3 is 15 amino acids long. The ends were cut back, 7 bases at V and 8 bases at J, with 23 bases in the middle. CDR3 sequence: CASTDGGLESRGYTF. In DNA form, the CDR3 reads TGTGCCAGTACCGATGGCGGGTTAGAGTCCCGGGGCTACACCTTC.

This chain connects TRBV5-6 to TRBJ2-1; tentatively, D is TRBD1 (6 bases). Trimming left V 1 base short and J 5 bases short, with 13 bases between. The CDR3 loop spans 15 amino acids. Germline CDR1 SGHDT, CDR2 YYEEEE. The DNA for the CDR3 is TGTGCCAGCAGCTTGTCTGGGGGCCCCCACAATGAGCAGTTCTTC. Amino acids: CASSLSGGPHNEQFF.

The rearrangement joins TRBV11-3 to TRBJ2-1; a possible D gene is TRBD1 (6 bases). The V gene's germline CDR1 is SGHNT and CDR2 YENEEA. Trimming removed 5 bases at V and 6 bases at J, with 17 bases between. There are 15 residues in the CDR3. CDR3 loop: CASSQGQSSRNEQFF. The CDR3 DNA is TGTGCCAGCAGCCAAGGACAGAGCTCACGCAATGAGCAGTTCTTC.

This clone appeared once. This chain connects TRBV4-2 to TRBJ2-7; tentatively, D is TRBD1 (6 bases). Germline V gene data show CDR1 as LGHNA and CDR2 as YNFKEQ. The germline V and J ends were trimmed by 0 bases and 2 bases, with 14 bases remaining between them. The CDR3 sequence is 16 residues long. The CDR3 DNA reads as TGTGCCAGCAGCCAAGATGGGCAGGGGAGAACCTACGAGCAGTACTTC. Translation: CASSQDGQGRTYEQYF.

CDR3 sequence reads: CASSQGMIGNTEAFF. CDR3 coding DNA: TGCGCCAGCAGCCAAGGTATGATCGGGAACACTGAAGCTTTCTTT. The rearrangement links TRBV4-3 to TRBJ1-1, with unresolved D. The germline gives CDR1 LGHNA, CDR2 YSLEER. V was trimmed by 1 base and J by 1 base, leaving 10 bases between them. This CDR3 has 15 amino acids.

V gene TRBV6-5 combines with J gene TRBJ1-2, with a tentative D call TRBD1 (6 bases). In germline, CDR1 is MNHEY, CDR2 SVGAGI. V dropped 2 bases and J dropped 4 bases, with 14 bases sitting between them. This CDR3 spans 15 amino acids. The CDR3 reads CASSYAGTNVYGYTF. For the CDR3, the DNA is TGTGCCAGCAGTTACGCCGGGACAAATGTCTATGGCTACACCTTC.

The J gene is TRBJ1-2, the V gene TRBV7-3, with D possibly TRBD1 on 5 matching bases. The V gene lost 2 bases and the J gene lost 5 bases, with 9 bases spanning the gap. Per the germline V gene, CDR1 is SGHTA and CDR2 is FQGTGA. This CDR3 has 13 amino acids. This chain's CDR3 is CASSLQAGYGYTF. As DNA, the CDR3 is TGTGCCAGCAGCTTACAGGCAGGGTATGGCTACACCTTC. The full variable domain, with the rest looked up from reference TRBV7-3 and TRBJ1-2, is GAGVSQTPSNKVTEKGKYVELRCDPISGHTALYWYRQSLGQGPEFLIYFQGTGAADDSGLPNDRFFAVRPEGSVSTLKIQRTERGDSAVYLCASSLQAGYGYTFGSGTRLTVV.

This rearrangement joins TRBV5-1 to TRBJ2-5, with 13 bases fitting TRBD2. Germline-derived CDR1 and CDR2 are SGHRS and YFSETQ. With 2 bases clipped from V and 4 bases from J, the junction kept 2 bases outside the gene matches. This CDR3 is built from 15 residues. CDR3 coding DNA: TGCGCCAGCAGCTTAGGGACTAGCGGGGTAGAGACCCAGTACTTC. Amino acids: CASSLGTSGVETQYF.

The chain has TRBV9 and TRBJ2-2; TRBD2 matches 11 bases. This CDR3 region has 19 residues. V gave up 0 bases and J gave up 4 bases; unmatched junction bases: 11. Germline lookup yields CDR1 SGDLS and CDR2 YYNGEE. CDR3 nucleotide sequence: TGTGCCAGCAGCGTAGCTCTAGCGGGGGGCGCACTGGGCACCGGGGAGCTGTTTTTT. Translation gives CASSVALAGGALGTGELFF.

This clone was recorded a few times. This chain uses TRBV4-1 with TRBJ1-4; D remains ambiguous. Between the trimmed V and J ends, which lost 1 base and 6 bases, there was a span of 9 bases. The CDR3 is 14 residues long. Germline V gene sequence: CDR1 MGHRA, CDR2 YSYEKL. The CDR3 DNA is TGCGCCAGCAGCCAAGCTCGGAGGGATGAAAAACTGTTTTTT. This encodes CASSQARRDEKLFF.

The CDR3 protein is CATSREGYSPYGYTF. The CDR3 DNA is TGTGCCACCAGCAGAGAGGGTTACAGCCCCTATGGCTACACCTTC. The chain recombines TRBV15 with TRBJ1-2; D gene unclear. CDR3 length equals 15 residues. The V end was cut by 0 bases, the J end by 4 bases, with 12 bases between. CDR1 and CDR2 from the germline V gene are LNHNV and YYDKDF (reference sequence).

Notes on this clone: The same CDR3 is also encoded by other DNA sequences in this sample. This chain uses TRBV2 with TRBJ2-3; no clear D gene. Germline CDR1 and CDR2: SNHLY and FYNNEI. V was shortened by 8 bases and J by 1 base, with 7 bases between the two germline ends. This CDR3 spans 12 amino acids. The CDR3 sequence is CASGPRTDTQYF. The DNA of the CDR3 is TGTGCCAGCGGCCCACGCACAGATACGCAGTATTTT.

CDR3 DNA: TGTGCCAGCAGCCAAGATACGGGGAACAGGGGGTATGTCTACAATGAGCAGTTCTTC. Encoded protein: CASSQDTGNRGYVYNEQFF. The chain couples TRBV14 to TRBJ2-1, with 8 positions matching TRBD1. Germline trimming cut 0 bases from V and 3 bases from J; bases unmatched to any gene: 13. The CDR3 is made up of 19 amino acids. The germline gives CDR1 SGHDN, CDR2 FVKESK.

This rearrangement joins TRBV7-2 to TRBJ2-6; a weak D match, TRBD2 (5 bases). Trimming removed 6 bases from V and 0 bases from J, with 12 bases in between. This CDR3 has 16 amino acids. Germline V gene data show CDR1 as SGHTA and CDR2 as FQGNSA. The CDR3 region has the DNA TGTGCCAGCAGGCTAGCTGCCTCCTCTGGGGCCAACGTCCTGACTTTC. This sequence encodes CASRLAASSGANVLTF.

This chain connects TRBV5-1 to TRBJ1-1; 8 positions agree with TRBD1. Unmatched junction bases numbered 5, after V lost 6 bases and J lost 7 bases. CDR1 and CDR2 from the germline V gene are SGHRS and YFSETQ. The length of the CDR3 is 12 residues. DNA of the CDR3: TGCGCCAGCACCAAGGACAGGGTTGAAGCTTTCTTT. Translating gives CASTKDRVEAFF.

This rearrangement joins TRBV29-1 to TRBJ1-1; D call uncertain. This CDR3 contains 15 residues. Germline CDR1 SQVTM, CDR2 ANQGSEA. Trimming stripped 5 bases from V and 2 bases from J, with 18 bases between. The CDR3 DNA sequence: TGCAGCGTTACACCCGGACCTAGCCTTAACACTGAAGCTTTCTTT. Its protein is CSVTPGPSLNTEAFF.

The CDR3 sequence is CASRDRGTMNTEAFF. For the CDR3, the DNA is TGTGCCAGCAGGGACAGGGGGACCATGAACACTGAAGCTTTCTTT. J is TRBJ1-1 and V is TRBV2, with 10 bases lining up with TRBD1. Per the germline V gene, CDR1 is SNHLY and CDR2 is FYNNEI. CDR3 size: 15 residues. V shed 6 bases, J shed 0 bases, and the junction held 4 bases outside the gene matches.

The chain recombines TRBV7-9 with TRBJ1-5; 8 positions agree with TRBD1. The CDR3 runs to 14 residues. V was clipped by 5 bases and J by 6 bases; unmatched bases: 6. CDR1 SEHNR and CDR2 FQNEAQ come from the germline V gene (reference sequence). CDR3 protein: CASSQDRAVQPQHF. CDR3 sequence (DNA): TGTGCCAGCAGCCAGGACAGGGCGGTTCAGCCCCAGCATTTT.

The chain links TRBV2 to TRBJ2-7, with a possible D match to TRBD1 (5 bases). Trimming shortened V by 3 bases and J by 3 bases, and 6 bases separated the two germline ends. The CDR3 is made up of 12 amino acids. Germline V gene data show CDR1 as SNHLY and CDR2 as FYNNEI. CDR3 nucleotides: TGTGCCAGCAGTGATGACAGCTACGAGCAGTACTTC. Translating it yields CASSDDSYEQYF. Using reference TRBV2 and TRBJ2-7 for the parts outside the CDR3, the full variable domain is EPEVTQTPSHQVTQMGQEVILRCVPISNHLYFYWYRQILGQKVEFLVSFYNNEISEKSEIFDDQFSVERPDGSNFTLKIRSTKLEDSAMYFCASSDDSYEQYFGPGTRLTVT.

The chain couples TRBV7-9 to TRBJ1-4; maybe TRBD1 (5 bases). CDR1 SEHNR and CDR2 FQNEAQ come from the germline V gene (reference sequence). The CDR3 consists of 15 residues. With 6 bases removed from V and 4 bases from J, the gap between germline ends came to 15 bases. CDR3 region: CASSLSRAFNEKLFF. The CDR3 bases are TGTGCCAGCAGTCTCTCCAGGGCGTTTAATGAAAAACTGTTTTTT.

The chain links TRBV5-4 to TRBJ1-5; 7 positions match TRBD1. V lost 0 bases and J lost 3; bases outside the gene matches: 3. CDR3 length equals 15 residues. Per germline, CDR1 SGHNT and CDR2 YYREEE (reference sequence). CDR3 protein: CASSLGRGFNQPQHF. For the CDR3, the DNA is TGTGCCAGCAGCTTGGGCAGGGGGTTCAATCAGCCCCAGCATTTT.

The chain is built from TRBV5-1 and TRBJ1-1, with D unresolved. Germline V gene data show CDR1 as SGHRS and CDR2 as YFSETQ. CDR3 length: 13 amino acids. Deletions cut 0 bases from V and 6 bases from J, with 9 bases between. CDR3 sequence reads: CASSLGTYAEAFF. The CDR3 DNA reads as TGCGCCAGCAGCTTGGGAACTTACGCTGAAGCTTTCTTT.

The chain employs TRBV19 and TRBJ1-2, with 9 positions matching TRBD1. After removal of 5 bases from V and 0 bases from J, the junction contained 7 bases not matched to a gene. The CDR3 is made up of 16 amino acids. Germline CDR1 and CDR2: LNHDA and SQIVND (reference sequence). CDR3 region: CASSSLGTGPNYGYTF. The CDR3 region has the DNA TGTGCCAGTAGTTCTCTCGGGACAGGGCCTAACTATGGCTACACCTTC. Drawing the rest from reference TRBV19 and TRBJ1-2, the complete variable domain is DGGITQSPKYLFRKEGQNVTLSCEQNLNHDAMYWYRQDPGQGLRLIYYSQIVNDFQKGDIAEGYSVSREKKESFPLTVTSAQKNPTAFYLCASSSLGTGPNYGYTFGSGTRLTVV.